The clone carrying this T cell receptor beta chain has only a few counts. The entry originates in a study of OX40 agonist ivuxolimab in advanced cancers. Looking at the study overall: Patient treatment consisted of intravenous ivuxolimab administration every 2 weeks at 0.01 to 10 mg/kg.

Autoimmune disease history or systemic immunosuppression was exclusionary. Trimming cost V 3 bases and J 6 bases; bases outside gene matches: 8. The CDR3 extends over 15 amino acids. Per germline, CDR1 MDHEN and CDR2 SYDVKM. Libraries were prepared by immunoSEQ multiplex PCR; TCRdb keeps only in-frame clonotypes and omits some of them. The sample records 36,000 or so clones, 80% to 85% being singletons. The sequence was collected from an adult with an advanced solid tumor such as melanoma, head and neck, liver or kidney cancer. Material: CD4+ or CD8+ T cells sorted from blood, obtained in a trial of the OX40 agonist ivuxolimab. The rearrangement links TRBV28 to TRBJ2-7; 10 bases are shared with TRBD2. CDR3 amino acids: CASSLSLAGVLEQYF. As DNA, the CDR3 is TGTGCCAGCAGTTTGAGTCTAGCGGGAGTTCTCGAGCAGTACTTC.